One and the same sample provided the 6 T cell receptor beta chains below, sequenced in a study of blood T cell repertoires in COVID-19. Sequenced by immunoSEQ multiplex PCR; TCRdb stores in-frame clones only, minus some. The sample has about 220,000 clones, 80% to 90% seen once; the top ten hold around 2.2%. Sequences were obtained from peripheral blood. These receptors all stem from a man in his thirties or forties who had recovered from COVID-19.

The chain joins TRBV3-1 (or the pseudogene TRBV3-2) to TRBJ1-6; TRBD1 aligns across 7 bases. The V gene's germline CDR1 is LGHDT and CDR2 YNNKEL (reference sequence). With 4 bases clipped from V and 4 bases from J, the junction kept 4 bases outside the gene matches. This CDR3 is built from 15 residues. The CDR3 protein is CASSPRQGYNSPLHF. For the CDR3, the DNA is TGTGCCAGCAGCCCTCGACAGGGATATAATTCACCCCTCCACTTT.

The chain employs TRBV18 and TRBJ2-5, with 7 bases identical to TRBD1. Germline CDR1 is KGHSH and CDR2 is LQKENI. The junction had 8 bases not matched to a gene; V was cut back by 2 bases and J by 5 bases. CDR3 length: 15 residues. DNA for the CDR3: TGTGCCAGCTCACCAGGTACAGGGGCAGCGGAGACCCAGTACTTC. Protein sequence: CASSPGTGAAETQYF.

The rearrangement uses TRBV7-8 and TRBJ1-1, with D perhaps TRBD1 (5 bases). The CDR3 is 16 amino acids. CDR1 is SGHVS and CDR2 is FQNEAQ in the germline V gene. V was shortened by 5 bases and J by 0 bases, with 16 bases between the two germline ends. The CDR3 spells CASSPQGTVMNTEAFF. CDR3 nucleotide sequence: TGTGCCAGCAGCCCCCAGGGAACAGTGATGAACACTGAAGCTTTCTTT.

V gene TRBV19 combines with J gene TRBJ1-1; D possibly corresponds to TRBD1 (5 bases). The V gene lost 6 bases and the J gene lost 1 base, with 12 bases spanning the gap. The germline CDR1 and CDR2 sequences are LNHDA and SQIVND (reference sequence). The CDR3 is 14 residues long. The CDR3 DNA is TGTGCCAGTAGCCCGGGACTATCGAACACTGAAGCTTTCTTT. Translating it yields CASSPGLSNTEAFF. The complete variable domain, with remaining parts taken from reference TRBV19 and TRBJ1-1, reads DGGITQSPKYLFRKEGQNVTLSCEQNLNHDAMYWYRQDPGQGLRLIYYSQIVNDFQKGDIAEGYSVSREKKESFPLTVTSAQKNPTAFYLCASSPGLSNTEAFFGQGTRLTVV.

The rearrangement uses TRBV4-2 and TRBJ2-3; TRBD2 agrees at 7 bases. The CDR3 totals 15 residues. V was pared by 7 bases and J by 1 base, with 8 bases of the junction left unmatched. Germline CDR1 and CDR2: LGHNA and YNFKEQ. The CDR3 reads CASKISAGGTDTQYF. Here the CDR3 DNA reads TGTGCCAGCAAAATTAGCGCGGGAGGCACAGATACGCAGTATTTT.

This sequence joins TRBV12-3 or TRBV12-4 and TRBJ1-2, with unresolved D. CDR3 length equals 13 residues. The V gene lost 3 bases and the J gene lost 2 bases, with 7 bases spanning the gap. CDR3 in amino acids: CASSLQMNYGYTF. Here the CDR3 DNA reads TGTGCCAGCAGTTTGCAGATGAACTATGGCTACACCTTC.